Following are 2 T cell receptor beta chains from one sample sequenced in a study of preoperative IRX-2 immunotherapy in early breast cancer. Treatment meaning: preoperative locoregional IRX-2 cytokine immunotherapy. Profiled with immunoSEQ multiplex PCR; TCRdb holds only in-frame clones, not every one. The data hold 10,000 to 15,000 clones, with roughly 91% observed a single time. The specimen was taken from a patient treated with IRX-2 immunotherapy. All receptors come from a human donor with breast cancer.

In the case of this clone: One end of the junction is discordant with germline, which a read error may explain. The chain is built from TRBV30 and TRBJ2-7; 8 nucleotides agree with TRBD2. In germline, CDR1 is GTSNPN, CDR2 SVGIG (reference sequence). This CDR3 spans 15 amino acids. DNA of the CDR3: TGTTCCTGGAGTAGGGGACTAGTAAGTCCCTACGAGCAGTACTTC. It translates to CSWSRGLVSPYEQYF.

The chain recombines TRBV28 with TRBJ1-1; TRBD1 agrees at 8 bases. CDR1 and CDR2 from the germline V gene are MDHEN and SYDVKM. CDR3 length: 14 residues. After removal of 8 bases from V and 5 bases from J, the junction contained 10 bases not matched to a gene. The CDR3 loop is CASGSGQGGTEAFF. As DNA, the CDR3 is TGTGCCAGCGGTTCCGGACAGGGAGGGACTGAAGCTTTCTTT.